This T cell receptor (beta chain) comes out of a study of CD8+ T cells in alopecia areata. General observations from the study: A large proportion of expanded lesional clones were detected persisting in scalp and blood during tofacitinib.

Germline V gene data show CDR1 as KGHSH and CDR2 as LQKENI. The CDR3 loop spans 16 amino acids. Trimming pared 3 bases from V and 0 bases from J, leaving 14 bases between. Remarks on this clone: The antigen is undetermined.

Isolated RNA was reverse transcribed into cDNA used as the sequencing template. Measured with immunoSEQ multiplex PCR; TCRdb has only the in-frame clones, and not every one. The sample has around 270,000 clones, 58% seen once. Treatment denoted: oral pan-JAK inhibitor, 5-10 mg twice daily. Using a FACSAria, the CD4+ and CD8+ T cells were sorted from the PBMCs. The chain links TRBV18 to TRBJ1-1, with D unresolved. The sequence was obtained from a human donor with alopecia areata. The material sequenced was CD4+ T cells sorted from blood, taken at week 24, from a patient treated with tofacitinib. The CDR3 protein is CASSPLEMGLNTEAFF. The CDR3 nucleotides read TGTGCCAGCTCACCCCTTGAGATGGGGTTGAACACTGAAGCTTTCTTT. The whole variable domain, filled in from reference TRBV18 and TRBJ1-1, reads NAGVMQNPRHLVRRRGQEARLRCSPMKGHSHVYWYRQLPEEGLKFMVYLQKENIIDESGMPKERFSAEFPKEGPSILRIQQVVRGDSAAYFCASSPLEMGLNTEAFFGQGTRLTVV.